The sequence of this TCR beta chain was determined in a study of regulatory T cells in long-lasting Graves disease. Study observations and caveats: When disease was persistent, TRBV28, TRBJ1-2 and TRBJ2-5 were the favored segments.

Time point meaning: newly diagnosed GD, antithyroid drugs for less than 3 months. Making the TCR library involved RNA that had been extracted from PBMCs. To make TCR beta libraries, researchers used iRepertoire HTBI primers and Arm-PCR of CDR3 regions. One entry per CDR3 protein results from TCRdb running MiXCR on the multiplex PCR reads. The sample lists 420,000 or so distinct CDR3 sequences, roughly 15% seen once, with around a quarter in the top ten. To note about this clonotype: The antigen is not known. An end of the junction does not agree with germline; a read error may underlie this.

The CDR3 covers 17 residues. Germline CDR1 and CDR2: SGDLS and YYNGEE. The same sample was also studied in work on T cells in Graves' hyperthyroidism and ophthalmopathy. That source adds: The primer set for the first-round RT-PCR of the TCR CDR3 was HTBI.

This rearrangement joins TRBV9 to TRBJ2-1; 8 bases are a match to TRBD2. The sample consisted of peripheral blood mononuclear cells (PBMCs), taken at new diagnosis, from a patient treated with antithyroid drugs. This TCR was sampled from a woman between 18 and 29 years old with Graves disease. This chain's CDR3 is CASSVDSLAGSYSEQFF. The CDR3 DNA follows: TGTGCCAGCAGCGTAGACTCTCTAGCGGGCTCTTACAGTGAGCAGTTCTTC.